Presented here are 14 T cell receptor beta chains from one specimen sequenced in a study of PD-1 blockade in classical Hodgkin lymphoma. The repertoire was sequenced with immunoSEQ multiplex PCR; TCRdb's copy has only in-frame clones and lacks some. The table shows 99,000 or so clones, with roughly nine tenths occurring only once. The time point here: cycle 4 day 1 (C4D1), after 5 to 7 weeks of nivolumab. With no exception, relapse followed autologous stem cell transplantation in all patients, and brentuximab vedotin exposure varied. The sample in question was peripheral blood mononuclear cells (PBMCs), obtained before the fourth cycle of nivolumab. The source is a human donor with classical Hodgkin lymphoma.

The J gene is TRBJ1-6, the V gene TRBV2, with D perhaps TRBD1 (5 bases). Trimming took 5 bases from V and 4 from J, leaving 12 bases between them. Germline V lookup: CDR1 SNHLY, CDR2 FYNNEI. This CDR3 comprises 15 residues. CDR3 amino acids: CASSQSQGYNSPLHF. The CDR3 coding sequence is TGTGCCAGCAGTCAGAGTCAGGGTTATAATTCACCCCTCCACTTT.

CDR3 coding DNA: TGTGCCAGCAGTCAAAGGACTAGCGGGAGGTTAACAGATACGCAGTATTTT. It encodes CASSQRTSGRLTDTQYF. The chain uses TRBV27 and TRBJ2-3; 14 bases line up with TRBD2. The CDR3 has 17 amino acids. Germline values: CDR1 MNHEY, CDR2 SMNVEV (reference sequence). V gave up 5 bases and J gave up 3 bases; unmatched junction bases: 7.

This rearrangement joins TRBV7-8 to TRBJ2-5; no reliable D call. In germline, CDR1 is SGHVS, CDR2 FQNEAQ. The CDR3 is 14 amino acids. With 5 bases removed from V and 5 bases from J, the gap between germline ends came to 15 bases. CDR3: CASSVPKDLETQYF. CDR3 sequence (DNA): TGTGCCAGCAGCGTCCCGAAGGATTTGGAGACCCAGTACTTC.

This sequence joins TRBV28 and TRBJ2-3, with D unresolved. Trimming removed 4 bases from V and 5 bases from J, with 10 bases in between. Germline V CDR1 and CDR2: MDHEN, SYDVKM. The CDR3 loop spans 13 amino acids. The DNA for the CDR3 is TGTGCCAGCAGTTGGGGTGATAGAGATACGCAGTATTTT. It specifies CASSWGDRDTQYF. Full variable domain (missing parts from reference TRBV28 and TRBJ2-3): DVKVTQSSRYLVKRTGEKVFLECVQDMDHENMFWYRQDPGLGLRLIYFSYDVKMKEKGDIPEGYSVSREKKERFSLILESASTNQTSMYLCASSWGDRDTQYFGPGTRLTVL.

This chain joins TRBV6-5 and TRBJ2-3, with 12 bases identical to TRBD2. The length of the CDR3 is 15 residues. V gave up 7 bases and J gave up 5 bases; unmatched junction bases: 7. Germline CDR1 MNHEY, CDR2 SVGAGI. In DNA, the CDR3 is TGTGCCAGCACTGGGACTAGCGGGTCGATAGATACGCAGTATTTT. Its translation is CASTGTSGSIDTQYF.

The V and J genes are TRBV5-1 and TRBJ2-3; D remains unclear. Trimming stripped 0 bases from V and 3 bases from J, with 5 bases between. This CDR3 has 13 amino acids. The germline V gene encodes CDR1 SGHRS and CDR2 YFSETQ. The CDR3 loop is CASSLAGTDTQYF. Here the CDR3 DNA reads TGCGCCAGCAGCTTGGCCGGGACAGATACGCAGTATTTT. The full variable domain, completed using reference TRBV5-1 and TRBJ2-3, is KAGVTQTPRYLIKTRGQQVTLSCSPISGHRSVSWYQQTPGQGLQFLFEYFSETQRNKGNFPGRFSGRQFSNSRSEMNVSTLELGDSALYLCASSLAGTDTQYFGPGTRLTVL.

The rearrangement joins TRBV6-5 to TRBJ1-1; TRBD1 might be the D (5 bases). This CDR3 is 15 amino acids long. CDR1 and CDR2 from the germline V gene are MNHEY and SVGAGI. The V and J ends lost 5 bases and 0 bases respectively, with 13 bases between them. The CDR3 DNA is TGTGCCAGCAGTCGAGACAGTTTCATGAACACTGAAGCTTTCTTT. Translation gives CASSRDSFMNTEAFF.

The chain couples TRBV5-1 to TRBJ1-1; TRBD1 is a possible D gene (5 bases). V was pared by 2 bases and J by 10 bases, with 12 bases between. Germline CDR1 reads SGHRS; CDR2 reads YFSETQ. The CDR3 is made up of 12 amino acids. As DNA, the CDR3 is TGCGCCAGCAGCTTACGTCGGGGGGGAGCTTTCTTT. Translated: CASSLRRGGAFF.

Details on this clone: The sample holds other DNA sequences that translate to the same CDR3. The V gene is TRBV9, the J gene TRBJ2-3; TRBD2 matches at 10 bases. V trimming: 0 bases; J trimming: 3 bases; junction bases outside the gene matches: 4. Germline CDR1 is SGDLS and CDR2 is YYNGEE. The CDR3 is 16 residues long. CDR3 nucleotide sequence: TGTGCCAGCAGCGTAGACCCTAGCGGGAGTACAGATACGCAGTATTTT. Residues: CASSVDPSGSTDTQYF. The full variable domain, in which reference TRBV9 and TRBJ2-3 provide the parts outside the CDR3, is DSGVTQTPKHLITATGQRVTLRCSPRSGDLSVYWYQQSLDQGLQFLIQYYNGEERAKGNILERFSAQQFPDLHSELNLSSLELGDSALYFCASSVDPSGSTDTQYFGPGTRLTVL.

This chain uses TRBV6-6 with TRBJ2-1, with 7 bases lining up with TRBD2. There are 12 residues in the CDR3. Germline assignment: CDR1 MNHNY and CDR2 SVGAGI (reference sequence). Unmatched junction bases numbered 2, after V lost 2 bases and J lost 10 bases. Written as DNA, the CDR3 is TGTGCCAGCAGTTACGCCGGGAGGGAGCAGTTCTTC. Translating gives CASSYAGREQFF.

This rearrangement joins TRBV28 to TRBJ2-3, with 7 bases matching TRBD1. The trim removed 5 bases at V and 4 bases at J, leaving 9 bases unmatched. The CDR3 loop spans 15 amino acids. CDR1 and CDR2 (germline): MDHEN, SYDVKM. In nucleotides, the CDR3 is TGTGCCAGCAGTCTTTTGACAGGGAACGCAGATACGCAGTATTTT. Its translation: CASSLLTGNADTQYF.

The V and J genes are TRBV19 and TRBJ1-2, with D hard to call. Trimming left V 3 bases short and J 6 bases short, with 5 bases between. CDR1 and CDR2 (germline): LNHDA, SQIVND (reference sequence). CDR3 length: 11 amino acids. CDR3 sequence (DNA): TGTGCCAGTAGTATCGGGGATGGCTACACCTTC. Translation gives CASSIGDGYTF.

The gene calls are TRBV2 and TRBJ2-3; 9 bases map to TRBD1. V gave up 5 bases and J gave up 4 bases; unmatched junction bases: 7. This CDR3 has 15 residues. Germline-derived CDR1 and CDR2 are SNHLY and FYNNEI. The CDR3 spells CASSYPGQGPDTQYF. The CDR3 region has the DNA TGTGCCAGCAGTTATCCGGGACAGGGCCCAGATACGCAGTATTTT.

This CDR3 is CASKLGTEAFF. Written as DNA, the CDR3 is TGTGCCAGCAAACTAGGGACAGAAGCTTTCTTT. V gene TRBV28 combines with J gene TRBJ1-1, with D possibly being TRBD1 (6 bases). In germline, CDR1 is MDHEN, CDR2 SYDVKM. The CDR3 extends over 11 amino acids. Deletions cut 7 bases from V and 8 bases from J, with 11 bases between. The whole variable domain, remainder taken from reference TRBV28 and TRBJ1-1, is DVKVTQSSRYLVKRTGEKVFLECVQDMDHENMFWYRQDPGLGLRLIYFSYDVKMKEKGDIPEGYSVSREKKERFSLILESASTNQTSMYLCASKLGTEAFFGQGTRLTVV.